This T cell receptor beta chain is drawn from a study of cytomegalovirus exposure and HLA in healthy donors. Study context: The platform used for the 95 to 150 validation repertoires matched that of the approximately 640 first-cohort repertoires, a later analysis reported.

Sequencing used immunoSEQ multiplex PCR; TCRdb keeps in-frame clones, though not all of them. Of fewer than 200,000 clones listed, about 88% are singletons. This CDR3 is built from 16 residues. Germline loops: CDR1 KGHSH, CDR2 LQKENI. V was shortened by 4 bases and J by 1 base, with 15 bases between the two germline ends. Findings and caveats of the study: Researchers counted around 160 TCR beta chains as cytomegalovirus-associated. As confirmed in vitro, three CMV-associated chains were specific for CMV antigens. According to a subsequent analysis, TCR clusters from the first cohort were inclined to appear together in the roughly 120 validation repertoires.

For this clone: Its antigen is not identified.

The chain is built from TRBV18 and TRBJ2-3; perhaps TRBD1 as D (6 bases). This clonotype was obtained from a woman in her late teens or twenties in good health and CMV-seronegative. The sequenced sample was PBMCs. CDR3 loop: CASSRDNKGGTDTQYF. The CDR3 nucleotides read TGTGCCAGCTCACGGGACAACAAAGGAGGCACAGATACGCAGTATTTT.